This is a list of T cell receptor beta chains from one sample in a study of blood T cells in healthy people across ages. TCRdb reprocessed the 5' RACE reads with MiXCR, giving one entry per CDR3 protein. The sample yields roughly 680,000 distinct CDR3 sequences, 49% seen once. Sequences were obtained from blood. These TCRs come from a woman between 55 and 75 years old in good health. Both conserved end residues are part of each CDR3. A D gene is named only where the DNA matches it firmly. Some rows mark clone size as missing; the rest say once, few, many or name a class of expanded clone.

v_call	j_call	d_call	clone_size	cdr3_nt	cdr3_aa
TRBV6-2/TRBV6-3	TRBJ2-7	TRBD2	NA	TGTGCCAGCAGTTTCGGACTAGCGGGAGGACGTACCTACGAGCAGTACTTC	CASSFGLAGGRTYEQYF
TRBV30	TRBJ2-7	NA	NA	TGTGCCTGGAGTGACGGAGCCGGGCAGTACTTC	CAWSDGAGQYF
TRBV29-1	TRBJ2-1	NA	few	TGCAGCGTTGCGGGACCAATATACAATGAGCAGTTCTTC	CSVAGPIYNEQFF
TRBV5-1	TRBJ2-7	TRBD1	NA	TGCGCCAGCAGCCTGCGACAGGGGAGCTCCTACGAGCAGTACTTC	CASSLRQGSSYEQYF
TRBV27	TRBJ2-1	TRBD2	NA	TGTGCCAGCAGTTATGGCGGGAGTCTCTACAATGAGCAGTTCTTC	CASSYGGSLYNEQFF
TRBV12-3/TRBV12-4	TRBJ2-6	NA	few	TGTGCCAGCAGTTTCGGGTCTGGGGCCAACGTCCTGACTTTC	CASSFGSGANVLTF
TRBV20-1	TRBJ2-1	NA	NA	TGCAGTGCCAGAACTAACGAGGGGCACTCCTACAATGAGCAGTTCTTC	CSARTNEGHSYNEQFF
TRBV5-1	TRBJ2-5	NA	NA	TGCGCCAGCACCGACCCCGGGACCGGCTACAATGAGCAGTACTTC	CASTDPGTGYNEQYF
TRBV12-3/TRBV12-4	TRBJ1-5	TRBD1	NA	TGTGCCAGCAGTTTAGGTGGACAGGGGGCCCAGCATTTT	CASSLGGQGAQHF
TRBV14	TRBJ1-2	NA	few	TGTGCCAGCAGCCAAGATGAGCGGTACTATGGCTACACCTTC	CASSQDERYYGYTF
TRBV2	TRBJ2-3	NA	NA	TGTGCCAGCAGTGGGGAGCGGTCCACAGATACGCAGTATTTT	CASSGERSTDTQYF
TRBV21-1	TRBJ2-7	NA	NA	TGTGCCAGCAGCAAGACAGGAGGCTTGTACGAGCAGTACTTC	CASSKTGGLYEQYF
TRBV29-1	TRBJ1-2	NA	NA	TGCAGCGTTGTGAGTCCCGGAGACGAGGGCTACACCTTC	CSVVSPGDEGYTF
TRBV4-2	TRBJ2-1	NA	NA	TGTGCCAGCAGCCAAGAATGGTACAATGAGCAGTTCTTC	CASSQEWYNEQFF
TRBV24-1	TRBJ2-3	TRBD2	few	TGTGCCACCATGGGAATAGCGGGGAGCACAGATACGCAGTATTTT	CATMGIAGSTDTQYF
TRBV29-1	TRBJ2-3	NA	few	TGCAGCGTTGAAGATCGTAGCGTGGCGACAGATACGCAGTATTTT	CSVEDRSVATDTQYF
TRBV29-1	TRBJ1-4	TRBD1	few	TGCAGCGTTGAAGATACAGGGGATAATGAAAAACTGTTTTTT	CSVEDTGDNEKLFF
TRBV5-1	TRBJ1-2	NA	NA	TGCGCCAGCAGCAGTACAGACGCGAACTATGGCTACACCTTC	CASSSTDANYGYTF
TRBV6-2/TRBV6-3	TRBJ2-1	TRBD2	NA	TGTGCCAGCAGCCAACTAGCGGGAAGAGACGAGCAGTTCTTC	CASSQLAGRDEQFF
TRBV14	TRBJ2-3	NA	NA	TGTGCCAGCAGCCAAGAGGGAGAGTATACAGATACGCAGTATTTT	CASSQEGEYTDTQYF
TRBV4-2	TRBJ2-3	TRBD2	NA	TGTGCCAGCAGCCAAGATCCCCTAGCGGGAGGGGAGACAGCTACGCAGTATTTT	CASSQDPLAGGETATQYF
TRBV29-1	TRBJ2-3	TRBD2	once	TGCAGCGTTGAACTAGCGGGGAACACAGATACGCAGTATTTT	CSVELAGNTDTQYF
TRBV12-3/TRBV12-4	TRBJ2-7	NA	NA	TGTGCCAGCAGCCCCAATCCGGGGGAGCAGTACTTC	CASSPNPGEQYF
TRBV29-1	TRBJ2-7	NA	few	TGCAGCGGCTCCCGGCTCTCCGCGTACAATGAGCAGTACTTC	CSGSRLSAYNEQYF
TRBV12-5	TRBJ2-1	NA	NA	TGTGCTAGTGGTTTGGGGACAGACTACAATGAGCAGTTCTTC	CASGLGTDYNEQFF
TRBV6-2/TRBV6-3	TRBJ2-7	NA	NA	TGTGCCAGCAGTTACTCCCCCGGCGGCTACGAGCAGTACTTC	CASSYSPGGYEQYF
TRBV20-1	TRBJ2-7	NA	few	TGCAGTGCAAAGGCACTCTTCGGCGGGAAAGTGTCCTACGAGCAGTACTTC	CSAKALFGGKVSYEQYF
TRBV7-2	TRBJ2-7	NA	few	TGTGCCAGCAGCTCCGGACCACCGTACGAGCAGTACTTC	CASSSGPPYEQYF
TRBV11-2	TRBJ2-7	NA	once	TGTGCCAGCAGCCTTTACGGGGGTCAGGCATACGAGCAGTACTTC	CASSLYGGQAYEQYF
TRBV30	TRBJ2-6	TRBD1	NA	TGTGCCTGGACAGGGGGCTCTGGGGCCAACGTCCTGACTTTC	CAWTGGSGANVLTF
TRBV12-3/TRBV12-4	TRBJ1-4	NA	few	TGTGCCAGCCAAAGACCAGGGTTATCTCGAGAAAAACTGTTTTTT	CASQRPGLSREKLFF
TRBV10-3	TRBJ1-1	TRBD1	NA	TGTGCCATCAGAGGGACAGACATTTCGGACACTGAAGCTTTCTTT	CAIRGTDISDTEAFF
TRBV12-3/TRBV12-4	TRBJ1-1	NA	few	TGTGCCAGCAGTTATCGGGCGAACACTGAAGCTTTCTTT	CASSYRANTEAFF
TRBV29-1	TRBJ2-7	TRBD1	many	TGCAGCGTGGCCGCGAACCCCGGGACAGTCTCCTACGAGCAGTACTTC	CSVAANPGTVSYEQYF
TRBV2	TRBJ2-5	TRBD2	NA	TGTGCCAGCAGTCCGGGACTAGCGTCGGGGCAAGAGACCCAGTACTTC	CASSPGLASGQETQYF
TRBV15	TRBJ2-4	TRBD1	NA	TGTGCCACCAGCAGAGAAAGGGGTACAGGGGACCTTAACATTCAGTACTTC	CATSRERGTGDLNIQYF
TRBV24-1	TRBJ2-1	TRBD2	NA	TGTGCCACCAGTGATGTGTCGGGCGGGAGAAATGAGCAGTTCTTC	CATSDVSGGRNEQFF
TRBV4-3	TRBJ2-1	NA	few	TGCGCCAGCAGCCTGGGAGGCCCCGGAAGCTACAATGAGCAGTTCTTC	CASSLGGPGSYNEQFF
TRBV12-3/TRBV12-4	TRBJ2-3	NA	NA	TGTGCCAGCAGTTTTAGCGGCACAGATACGCAGTATTTT	CASSFSGTDTQYF
TRBV15	TRBJ1-2	NA	few	TGTGCCACCAGCAGAGATCCCAACGTCGGTGGCTACACCTTC	CATSRDPNVGGYTF
TRBV18	TRBJ2-3	NA	NA	TGTGCCAGCTCACTTGGACAGTTAGATACGCAGTATTTT	CASSLGQLDTQYF
TRBV6-6	TRBJ2-7	NA	NA	TGTGCCAGCAGTTTTCAGGGACCCTACGAGCAGTACTTC	CASSFQGPYEQYF
TRBV20-1	TRBJ2-1	NA	NA	TGCAGTGCGGGGACAGATTCGGGAGTCCTCAATTACAATGAGCAGTTCTTC	CSAGTDSGVLNYNEQFF
TRBV5-1	TRBJ2-5	NA	NA	TGCGCCAGCAGCGCCGACCTCCAAGAGACCCAGTACTTC	CASSADLQETQYF
TRBV6-1	TRBJ2-2	NA	NA	TGTGCCAGCAGTCTCTCCTTTATTGACGGGGAGCTGTTTTTT	CASSLSFIDGELFF
TRBV10-3	TRBJ2-5	NA	NA	TGTGCCATCAGTGGTAGCAGGAGGAAGGAAGAGCAGTACTTC	CAISGSRRKEEQYF
TRBV20-1	TRBJ2-1	TRBD2	few	TGCAGTGCTGACGTAGCGGGAGTTAGGTATGAGCAGTTCTTC	CSADVAGVRYEQFF
TRBV4-3	TRBJ2-6	NA	NA	TGCGCCAGCAGCAGGGTTACTGGGGCCAACGTCCTGACTTTC	CASSRVTGANVLTF
TRBV20-1	TRBJ1-4	NA	NA	TGCAGTACTATGAATTCAACTAATGAAAAACTGTTTTTT	CSTMNSTNEKLFF
TRBV7-2	TRBJ2-3	TRBD2	few	TGTGCCAGCAGCTTTTCCCTAGCGGGAGTTGTTACGCAGTATTTT	CASSFSLAGVVTQYF
TRBV15	TRBJ1-4	NA	NA	TGTGCCACCAGCCGAGGGGGTAATGAAAAACTGTTTTTT	CATSRGGNEKLFF
TRBV10-3	TRBJ1-2	NA	once	TGTGCCATCAGTGAGTCGTACGGGGAGGACACCTTC	CAISESYGEDTF
TRBV7-2	TRBJ2-1	NA	NA	TGTGCCAGCAGCTTATTAGGGGTTGCTAGCAATGAGCAGTTCTTC	CASSLLGVASNEQFF
TRBV7-6	TRBJ1-6	TRBD1	NA	TGTGCCAGCAGCTGGCTCCGGGACAGTAATTCACCCCTCCACTTT	CASSWLRDSNSPLHF
TRBV7-2	TRBJ1-2	NA	NA	TGTGCCAGCAGCTCCTCGGGACATGGGGCTGGGGGCTACACCTTC	CASSSSGHGAGGYTF
TRBV14	TRBJ1-2	NA	few	TGTGCCAGCAGCCCAGCACAGGGACTAGGCTATGGCTACACCTTC	CASSPAQGLGYGYTF
TRBV28	TRBJ2-7	NA	few	TGTGCCAGCAGTTCCGACCGGGACCCTAGCTCCTACGAGCAGTACTTC	CASSSDRDPSSYEQYF